This TCR beta chain was sequenced during a study of long-term antiretroviral therapy in people with HIV. Study results and caveats: Therapy changes, viral resistance and ART adherence were not documented in the available data.

Every participant gave one or more pre-ART and two or more post-ART PBMC samples. With respect to this clone: What it binds is not known.

immunoSEQ v3.0 was run at survey level. Measured with immunoSEQ multiplex PCR; TCRdb has only the in-frame clones, and not every one. The data contain 25,000 to 35,000 clones, approximately 90% of them singletons. Looked up from germline, CDR1 is MNHNY and CDR2 is SVGAGI (reference sequence). After removal of 5 bases from V and 0 bases from J, the junction contained 8 bases not matched to a gene. The CDR3 spans 16 residues. The sample in question was unsorted PBMCs, obtained about 5 years before starting antiretroviral therapy. The gene calls are TRBV6-6 and TRBJ2-7; 9 bases are a match to TRBD2. The clonotype comes from a man aged 45-65 years with HIV. CDR3 loop: CASSHKAGGTSYEQYF. CDR3 coding DNA: TGTGCCAGCAGTCACAAAGCGGGGGGTACCTCCTACGAGCAGTACTTC.